The source of this T cell receptor beta chain is a study of T cells after yellow fever vaccination. General study points: Reappearance after the booster was seen for most primary-vaccination clones, at 95% to 96% CD4 and roughly 90% CD8.

As for this clonotype: As yet, its antigen is unknown.

The ends lost 4 bases at V and 4 bases at J; junction bases unmatched: 13. Germline V lookup: CDR1 SGHNT, CDR2 YYREEE (reference sequence). The CDR3 contains 17 residues. TCRdb used MiXCR to reprocess the 5' RACE reads, holding one entry per CDR3 protein. Of approximately 300,000 distinct CDR3 sequences in the sample, roughly 7% are singletons; the top ten hold over 15%. The specimen was PBMCs, collected about 41 days after the first yellow fever vaccination. This receptor was identified in a man younger than 35 who received the YFV17D yellow fever vaccine. The gene calls are TRBV5-4 and TRBJ1-1, with 10 bases fitting TRBD1. CDR3 sequence (DNA): TGTGCCAGCAGCCACTTCGACAGGGGGCGCTTGGGCACTGAAGCTTTCTTT. It codes for CASSHFDRGRLGTEAFF.